Listed below are T cell receptor beta chains from one sample, sequenced in a study of CD8+ T cells in alopecia areata. The protocol was immunoSEQ multiplex PCR, while the TCRdb copy is restricted to in-frame clones and leaves out a portion. This sample has around 190,000 clones, with 50% to 70% found just once. The material was CD4+ T cells sorted from blood, obtained around week 47, from a patient treated with tofacitinib. The origin of the receptors is a human donor with alopecia areata. Both conserved end residues are trimmed from each CDR3.

cdr3_aa j_call cdr3_length v_call
SVVIPGTGDEQY TRBJ2-7 12 TRBV29-1
AISETQDPNYGYT TRBJ1-2 13 TRBV10-3
SAGTGYGYT TRBJ1-2 9 TRBV20-1
AWHSGETQY TRBJ2-5 9 TRBV30
ASSPAYSGANVLT TRBJ2-6 13 TRBV14
ASSQATGYNEQF TRBJ2-1 12 TRBV5-1
ASSLGPFSSSSGANVLT TRBJ2-6 17 TRBV9
SASYGSGYT TRBJ1-2 9 TRBV20-1
SVEEPTGLNTEAF TRBJ1-1 13 TRBV29-1
ASSGNNSPLH TRBJ1-6 10 TRBV2
ASSLGGWQF TRBJ2-1 9 TRBV13
ASSDRSRGETQY TRBJ2-5 12 TRBV2
AWSGLWGDGQEDQETQY TRBJ2-5 17 TRBV30
AIRQTIGQGLAEAF TRBJ1-1 14 TRBV10-3
ASSPLTTGGRDIQY TRBJ2-4 14 TRBV6-6
ASTRRGLTDTQY TRBJ2-3 12 TRBV25-1
ASSQGVDEQF TRBJ2-1 10 TRBV2
ASSPQRAAGNTIY TRBJ1-3 13 TRBV18
ASSPRTQGRQGNFYGYT TRBJ1-2 17 TRBV18
ASSLVAGVLAGELF TRBJ2-2 14 TRBV7-9
ASSLALPRDEQF TRBJ2-1 12 TRBV5-1
ASSEAGNEQY TRBJ2-7 10 TRBV2
ASSQGTSEYNEQF TRBJ2-1 13 TRBV4-3
AWGTPNYGYT TRBJ1-2 10 TRBV30
ASSLLSSTDTQY TRBJ2-3 12 TRBV7-2
AISDQYEQY TRBJ2-7 9 TRBV10-3
ASSVNREITQY TRBJ2-5 11 TRBV6-1
AYRRLVNTEAF TRBJ1-1 11 TRBV30
ASTLWESRQTAGELF TRBJ2-2 15 TRBV7-2
ASRVTGSLT TRBJ1-2 9 TRBV6-1
ASSEQGRYGYT TRBJ1-2 11 TRBV10-1
ASSSPLRGASYNEQF TRBJ2-1 15 TRBV11-2
SVRDSGNQPQH TRBJ1-5 11 TRBV29-1
SVPSAGGRDTQY TRBJ2-3 12 TRBV29-1
ASSQEVGLPRGEQY TRBJ2-7 14 TRBV4-3
AWAGQGGEQF TRBJ2-1 10 TRBV30
SVDVGSLYNEQF TRBJ2-1 12 TRBV29-1
ASSPPGTGGNSPLH TRBJ1-6 14 TRBV6-6
SVAGTVYGYT TRBJ1-2 10 TRBV29-1